These 20 T cell receptor beta chains originate from one sample sequenced in a study of T cell responses to AZD1222 COVID-19 vaccine. Sequenced by immunoSEQ multiplex PCR; TCRdb stores in-frame clones only, minus some. Here the sample spans some 110,000 clones, around 81% being singletons. This specimen was peripheral blood, taken on day 0 of AZD1222 vaccination. Source of these receptors: an adult in good health.

The rearrangement links TRBV6-1 to TRBJ1-5, with D possibly matching TRBD1 (6 bases). The CDR3 extends over 13 amino acids. Trimming left V 6 bases short and J 4 bases short, with 10 bases between. In germline, CDR1 is MNHNS, CDR2 SASEGT. The CDR3 region has the DNA TGTGCCAGCAGAGGTACAGGGAATCAGCCCCAGCATTTT. This sequence encodes CASRGTGNQPQHF.

The V and J genes are TRBV4-1 and TRBJ2-4; 7 bases map to TRBD1. The CDR3 has 17 residues. Per germline, CDR1 MGHRA and CDR2 YSYEKL. V lost 1 base and J lost 15; bases outside the gene matches: 21. CDR3 nucleotide sequence: TGCGCCAGCAGCCAAGGCCGGACCGGGACAGCCCAAGGTATATCGTACTTC. It yields the protein CASSQGRTGTAQGISYF.

The genes are TRBV6-1 and TRBJ2-7; D tentatively reads TRBD1 or TRBD2 (6 bases each). CDR1 is MNHNS and CDR2 is SASEGT in the germline V gene. V lost 0 bases, J lost 1 base, and 10 bases lay in between. This CDR3 is 15 amino acids long. CDR3 in amino acids: CASSEAGGKSYEQYF. CDR3 DNA: TGTGCCAGCAGTGAAGCGGGGGGCAAGTCCTACGAGCAGTACTTC.

This chain links TRBV2 with TRBJ1-3; 9 positions match TRBD1. Losses at the gene ends were 7 bases for V and 4 bases for J; bases not matched to a gene: 8. The CDR3 has 15 residues. Per germline, CDR1 SNHLY and CDR2 FYNNEI. CDR3 residues: CASKRQGESGNTIYF. The DNA for the CDR3 is TGTGCCAGCAAGAGACAGGGGGAGAGCGGAAACACCATATATTTT.

The rearrangement links TRBV7-2 to TRBJ1-5; D is unclear. This CDR3 is 13 amino acids long. Germline assignment: CDR1 SGHTA and CDR2 FQGNSA. V dropped 8 bases and J dropped 3 bases, with 11 bases sitting between them. CDR3 protein: CASSTQLNQPQHF. The CDR3 coding sequence is TGTGCCAGCTCGACACAACTCAATCAGCCCCAGCATTTT.

This chain links TRBV4-1 with TRBJ1-4, with D possibly matching TRBD1 (5 bases). The CDR3 contains 15 residues. The V gene lost 1 base and the J gene lost 8 bases, with 14 bases spanning the gap. CDR1 is MGHRA and CDR2 is YSYEKL in the germline V gene. CDR3 bases: TGCGCCAGCAGCCAAGGGTGGGGACGGGAAGAAAAACTGTTTTTT. It codes for CASSQGWGREEKLFF.

The V and J genes are TRBV4-2 and TRBJ1-1, with 7 bases lining up with TRBD1. The germline CDR1 and CDR2 sequences are LGHNA and YNFKEQ. The trim removed 1 base at V and 3 bases at J, leaving 5 bases unmatched. This CDR3 is 15 amino acids long. The CDR3 DNA sequence: TGTGCCAGCAGCCAAGTAGACAGGGATGACACTGAAGCTTTCTTT. It is translated as CASSQVDRDDTEAFF.

The chain carries TRBV19 and TRBJ2-7, with D perhaps TRBD1 or TRBD2 (5 bases each). CDR1 and CDR2 (germline): LNHDA, SQIVND (reference sequence). The CDR3 loop spans 13 amino acids. V lost 9 bases and J 6 bases, leaving 18 bases between the germline ends. The CDR3 reads CASQGWGSAEQYF. DNA for the CDR3: TGTGCCAGCCAAGGGTGGGGGTCTGCCGAGCAGTACTTC.

This clone was recorded a few times. The rearrangement links TRBV3-1 (or the pseudogene TRBV3-2) to TRBJ2-1, with 7 bases fitting TRBD2. V was clipped by 0 bases and J by 1 base; unmatched bases: 6. This CDR3 has 17 residues. Looked up from germline, CDR1 is LGHDT and CDR2 is YNNKEL (reference sequence). In nucleotides, the CDR3 is TGTGCCAGCAGCCAAGAGGCTGGCGGGAGATCCTACAATGAGCAGTTCTTC. Protein: CASSQEAGGRSYNEQFF.

The chain's CDR3 is CASSVEFAQSAIYF. The CDR3 DNA reads TGTGCCAGCAGCGTAGAATTCGCACAGTCCGCCATATATTTT. The chain joins TRBV9 to TRBJ1-3; D is undetermined. The germline V gene encodes CDR1 SGDLS and CDR2 YYNGEE. CDR3 length equals 14 residues. Deletions cut 0 bases from V and 11 bases from J, with 15 bases between.

This chain connects TRBV2 to TRBJ1-3; 8 nucleotides agree with TRBD1. Trimming removed 5 bases from V and 0 bases from J; junction bases left unmatched: 6. This CDR3 region has 16 residues. Per the germline V gene, CDR1 is SNHLY and CDR2 is FYNNEI. The CDR3 reads CASSRQGPSSGNTIYF. Here the CDR3 DNA reads TGTGCCAGCAGTCGACAGGGGCCCAGCTCTGGAAACACCATATATTTT.

V and J are TRBV5-1 and TRBJ1-2, with 8 bases matching TRBD1. This CDR3 spans 13 amino acids. The germline CDR1 and CDR2 sequences are SGHRS and YFSETQ. J gave up 6 bases and V 4 bases, and 5 bases lay outside the gene matches. CDR3 protein: CASSRDRLDGYTF. The CDR3 nucleotides are TGCGCCAGCAGCCGGGACAGGCTGGATGGCTACACCTTC.

This sequence joins TRBV6-6 and TRBJ2-5, with D possibly being TRBD1 or TRBD2 (6 bases each). The V gene lost 5 bases and the J gene lost 4 bases, with 29 bases spanning the gap. The CDR3 runs 19 residues. Germline V CDR1 and CDR2: MNHNY, SVGAGI (reference sequence). The CDR3 loop is CASSLRTRGIAEGGETQYF. The CDR3 DNA sequence: TGTGCCAGCAGTCTCAGGACTCGAGGGATAGCGGAGGGGGGAGAGACCCAGTACTTC.

A single count supports this clone. The rearrangement uses TRBV19 and TRBJ2-5; 9 bases agree with TRBD1. V dropped 9 bases and J dropped 5; count of bases not matched to a gene: 7. Germline assignment: CDR1 LNHDA and CDR2 SQIVND (reference sequence). The CDR3 covers 13 residues. The CDR3 bases are TGTGCCAGCGGACAGGGGATTTGGGAGACCCAGTACTTC. This codes for CASGQGIWETQYF. Full variable domain (missing parts from reference TRBV19 and TRBJ2-5): DGGITQSPKYLFRKEGQNVTLSCEQNLNHDAMYWYRQDPGQGLRLIYYSQIVNDFQKGDIAEGYSVSREKKESFPLTVTSAQKNPTAFYLCASGQGIWETQYFGPGTRLLVL.

This rearrangement joins TRBV3-1 (or the pseudogene TRBV3-2) to TRBJ1-2, with unresolved D. V was clipped by 8 bases and J by 8 bases, with 15 bases between them. This CDR3 is 12 amino acids long. CDR1 and CDR2 from the germline V gene are LGHDT and YNNKEL (reference sequence). This CDR3 reads CASRSVEEGYTF. The CDR3 region has the DNA TGTGCCAGCCGATCGGTTGAAGAGGGCTACACCTTC.

The genes are TRBV14 and TRBJ2-7; TRBD2 is a possible D gene (5 bases). The V and J ends lost 3 bases and 2 bases respectively, with 14 bases between them. The CDR3 is 15 amino acids. Germline CDR1 is SGHDN and CDR2 is FVKESK. CDR3 region: CASSHRRGSPYEQYF. The CDR3 bases are TGTGCCAGCAGCCATCGTCGAGGGAGCCCCTACGAGCAGTACTTC.

This clone was detected only once. The rearrangement uses TRBV7-2 and TRBJ2-5; TRBD2 agrees at 16 bases. Trimming took 4 bases from V and 2 from J; bases not matched to a gene: 1. Germline V CDR1 and CDR2: SGHTA, FQGNSA. The CDR3 consists of 16 residues. CDR3 DNA sequence: TGTGCCAGCAGCTCGGGACTAGCGGGAGGGCAAGAGACCCAGTACTTC. Amino acid sequence: CASSSGLAGGQETQYF. The whole variable domain, filled in from reference TRBV7-2 and TRBJ2-5, reads GAGVSQSPSNKVTEKGKDVELRCDPISGHTALYWYRQSLGQGLEFLIYFQGNSAPDKSGLPSDRFSAERTGGSVSTLTIQRTQQEDSAVYLCASSSGLAGGQETQYFGPGTRLLVL.

The chain is built from TRBV5-1 and TRBJ1-1, with D perhaps TRBD1 (6 bases). Germline CDR1 and CDR2: SGHRS and YFSETQ. This CDR3 contains 12 residues. V was pared by 4 bases and J by 6 bases, with 10 bases between. CDR3 in amino acids: CASSPGQSEAFF. CDR3 nucleotides: TGCGCCAGCAGCCCCGGACAGTCTGAAGCTTTCTTT.

The chain combines TRBV12-3 or TRBV12-4 with TRBJ2-3; no clear D gene. This CDR3 has 13 residues. V was shortened by 1 base and J by 4 bases, with 6 bases between the two germline ends. The CDR3 DNA follows: TGTGCCAGCAGTTTAGAGCTCTCAGATACGCAGTATTTT. It translates to CASSLELSDTQYF.

The V and J genes are TRBV5-8 and TRBJ1-2, with D unclear. CDR1 is SGHTS and CDR2 is YDEGEE in the germline V gene. CDR3 length: 12 amino acids. V lost 0 bases and J lost 7, with 7 bases in between. The CDR3 region is CASSLGRFGYTF. The CDR3, as DNA: TGTGCCAGCAGCTTGGGACGGTTTGGCTACACCTTC.